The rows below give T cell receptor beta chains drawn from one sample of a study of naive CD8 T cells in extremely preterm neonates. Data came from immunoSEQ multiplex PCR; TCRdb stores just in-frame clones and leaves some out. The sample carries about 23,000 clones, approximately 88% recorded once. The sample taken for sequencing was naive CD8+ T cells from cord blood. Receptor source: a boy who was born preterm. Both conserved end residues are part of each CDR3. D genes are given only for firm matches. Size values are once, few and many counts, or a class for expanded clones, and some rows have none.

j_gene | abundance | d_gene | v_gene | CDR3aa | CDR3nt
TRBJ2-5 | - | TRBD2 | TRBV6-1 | CASSEFLAGGGKTQYF | TGTGCCAGCAGTGAATTTCTAGCGGGGGGTGGGAAGACCCAGTACTTC
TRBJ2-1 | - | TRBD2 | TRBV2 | CAWSKIAGSFSYNEQFF | TGTGCCTGGAGTAAAATAGCGGGGTCCTTTTCCTACAATGAGCAGTTCTTC
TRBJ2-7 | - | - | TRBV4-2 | CASSQDLGLSYEQYF | TGTGCCAGCAGCCAAGATTTGGGTCTATCCTACGAGCAGTACTTC
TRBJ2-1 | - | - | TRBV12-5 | CASGFNEQFF | TGTGCTAGTGGTTTTAATGAGCAGTTCTTC
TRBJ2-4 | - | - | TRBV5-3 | CARSGLAKNIQYF | TGTGCCAGAAGCGGACTAGCCAAAAACATTCAGTACTTC
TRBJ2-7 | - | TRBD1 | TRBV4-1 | CASSQGGGGFPYEQYF | TGCGCCAGCAGCCAAGGAGGGGGCGGTTTCCCCTACGAGCAGTACTTC
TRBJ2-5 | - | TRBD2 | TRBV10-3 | CAISDSGGAETQYF | TGTGCCATCAGTGATAGCGGGGGGGCAGAGACCCAGTACTTC
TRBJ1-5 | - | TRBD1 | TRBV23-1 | CASESGTGGNQPQHF | TGCGCCAGCGAATCCGGGACAGGGGGCAATCAGCCCCAGCATTTT
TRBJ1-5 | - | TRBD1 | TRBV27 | CASSLWGQGLNQPQHF | TGTGCCAGCAGTTTATGGGGACAGGGGCTTAATCAGCCCCAGCATTTT
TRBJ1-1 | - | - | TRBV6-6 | CASSYGGTEAFF | TGTGCCAGCAGTTACGGGGGCACTGAAGCTTTCTTT
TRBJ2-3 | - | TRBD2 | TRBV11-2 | CASRRTSGGRTDTQYF | TGTGCCAGCAGGCGGACTAGCGGGGGACGCACAGATACGCAGTATTTT
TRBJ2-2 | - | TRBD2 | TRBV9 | CASSEDPGLALTGELFF | TGTGCCAGCAGCGAGGATCCGGGACTAGCGCTCACCGGGGAGCTGTTTTTT
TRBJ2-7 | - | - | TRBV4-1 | CASSPTGYEQYF | TGCGCCAGCAGCCCTACAGGGTACGAGCAGTACTTC
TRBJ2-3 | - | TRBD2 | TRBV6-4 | CASSELAGGPDTQYF | TGTGCCAGCAGTGAGCTAGCGGGGGGGCCAGATACGCAGTATTTT
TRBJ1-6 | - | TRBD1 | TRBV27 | CASSPYGQGIFSPLHF | TGTGCCAGCAGTCCCTACGGACAGGGGATTTTTTCACCCCTCCACTTT
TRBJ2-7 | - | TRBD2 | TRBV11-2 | CASSLVAGSYEQYF | TGTGCCAGCAGCTTAGTAGCGGGCTCCTACGAGCAGTACTTC
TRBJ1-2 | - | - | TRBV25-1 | CASSDRDYGYTF | TGTGCCAGCAGTGACAGGGACTATGGCTACACCTTC
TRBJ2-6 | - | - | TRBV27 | CASSLRVGANVLTF | TGTGCCAGCAGTTTAAGGGTTGGGGCCAACGTCCTGACTTTC
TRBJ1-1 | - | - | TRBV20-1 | CSARPLTEAFF | TGCAGTGCTAGGCCATTGACTGAAGCTTTCTTT
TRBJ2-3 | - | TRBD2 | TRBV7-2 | CASSLATGTSGGTDTQYF | TGTGCCAGCAGCTTAGCGACAGGGACTAGCGGGGGCACAGATACGCAGTATTTT
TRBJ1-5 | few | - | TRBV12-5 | CASGLGHQPQHF | TGTGCTAGTGGTTTGGGACATCAGCCCCAGCATTTT
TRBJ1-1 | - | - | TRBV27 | CASSLSRVFTEAFF | TGTGCCAGCAGTTTGTCGAGGGTGTTCACTGAAGCTTTCTTT
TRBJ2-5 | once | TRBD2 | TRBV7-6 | CASSLPEGLAGETQYF | TGTGCCAGCAGCTTACCGGAAGGACTAGCGGGGGAGACCCAGTACTTC
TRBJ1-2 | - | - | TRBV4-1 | CASSQEQGFYGYTF | TGCGCCAGCAGCCAAGAACAGGGTTTTTATGGCTACACCTTC
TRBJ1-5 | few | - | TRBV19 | CASSIDGGNQPQHF | TGTGCCAGTAGTATAGATGGGGGCAATCAGCCCCAGCATTTT
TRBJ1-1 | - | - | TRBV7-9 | CASSLGIEAFF | TGTGCCAGCAGCTTAGGGATTGAAGCTTTCTTT
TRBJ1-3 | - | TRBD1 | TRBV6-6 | CASSYGDRVGNTIYF | TGTGCCAGCAGTTACGGGGACAGGGTAGGAAACACCATATATTTT
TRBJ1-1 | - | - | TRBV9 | CASSVGIKNTEAFF | TGTGCCAGCAGCGTAGGAATAAAAAACACTGAAGCTTTCTTT
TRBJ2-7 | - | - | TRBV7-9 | CASSLGQSSYEQYF | TGTGCCAGCAGCTTAGGACAGAGCTCCTACGAGCAGTACTTC
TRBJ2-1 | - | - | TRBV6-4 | CASSDWYNNEQFF | TGTGCCAGCAGTGATTGGTACAACAATGAGCAGTTCTTC
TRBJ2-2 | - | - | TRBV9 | CASSVGGGKFTGELFF | TGTGCCAGCAGCGTAGGCGGGGGCAAGTTCACCGGGGAGCTGTTTTTT
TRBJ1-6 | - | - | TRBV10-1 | CASSEQGSPLHF | TGCGCCAGCAGTGAGCAGGGTTCACCCCTCCACTTT
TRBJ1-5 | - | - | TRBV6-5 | CASSYGDSNQPQHF | TGTGCCAGCAGTTACGGGGATAGCAATCAGCCCCAGCATTTT
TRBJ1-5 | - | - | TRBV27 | CASSPLGDNQPQHF | TGTGCCAGCTCACCTTTGGGGGACAATCAGCCCCAGCATTTT
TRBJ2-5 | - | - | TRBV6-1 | CASSELYQETQYF | TGTGCCAGCAGTGAACTATACCAAGAGACCCAGTACTTC
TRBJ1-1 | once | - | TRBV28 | CASSLTRYDTEAFF | TGTGCCAGCAGTCTGACGAGGTACGACACTGAAGCTTTCTTT
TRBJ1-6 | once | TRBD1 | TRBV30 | CAWSGTGGSPLHF | TGTGCCTGGAGTGGGACAGGGGGCTCACCCCTCCACTTT